Listed below are T cell receptor beta chains from one sample, sequenced in a study of CD8+CD57+ T cells in acquired aplastic anemia. From the reads, TCRdb called clonotypes with MiXCR, one entry per CDR3 protein. This table has around 140,000 distinct CDR3 sequences, around two fifths appearing once. Specimen: sorted CD4+, CD8+, or CD8+CD57+ T cells (not recorded which) from PBMCs. The receptor source for this set is a human donor in good health, serving as a control. Both conserved end residues are part of each CDR3. Only some rows state a clone size, as once, few, many or a class for expanded clones.

CDR3aa: CASSRGQGYEQYF
v_gene: TRBV6-1
j_gene: TRBJ2-7
abundance: many

CDR3aa: CATSRRGVEETEAFF
v_gene: TRBV15
j_gene: TRBJ1-1
abundance: .

CDR3aa: CASSRDRLVEAFF
v_gene: TRBV13
j_gene: TRBJ1-1
abundance: many

CDR3aa: CATSIGTGSTDTQYF
v_gene: TRBV15
j_gene: TRBJ2-3
abundance: few

CDR3aa: CSATRDWGNQPQHF
v_gene: TRBV20-1
j_gene: TRBJ1-5
abundance: many

CDR3aa: CASSLGGTGRTEAFF
v_gene: TRBV12-3/TRBV12-4
j_gene: TRBJ1-1
abundance: many

CDR3aa: CASSDIWGPFEAFF
v_gene: TRBV6-1
j_gene: TRBJ1-1
abundance: many

CDR3aa: CASSDPPGYTF
v_gene: TRBV25-1
j_gene: TRBJ1-2
abundance: once

CDR3aa: CSATQDGASNQPQHF
v_gene: TRBV20-1
j_gene: TRBJ1-5
abundance: .

CDR3aa: CASRDRQGAYNEQFF
v_gene: TRBV19
j_gene: TRBJ2-1
abundance: .

CDR3aa: CASSLAQGIASYEQYF
v_gene: TRBV5-1
j_gene: TRBJ2-7
abundance: many

CDR3aa: CASSGQRFNQPQHF
v_gene: TRBV2
j_gene: TRBJ1-5
abundance: .

CDR3aa: CASSEWGAGNTEAFF
v_gene: TRBV2
j_gene: TRBJ1-1
abundance: many

CDR3aa: CATSENSGNTIYF
v_gene: TRBV25-1
j_gene: TRBJ1-3
abundance: .

CDR3aa: CASSELGEAFF
v_gene: TRBV2
j_gene: TRBJ1-1
abundance: .

CDR3aa: CASGPTRGRTNTEAFF
v_gene: TRBV11-2
j_gene: TRBJ1-1
abundance: .

CDR3aa: CASSRTATDTQYF
v_gene: TRBV9
j_gene: TRBJ2-3
abundance: .

CDR3aa: CASSPRDTSGNTIYF
v_gene: TRBV2
j_gene: TRBJ1-3
abundance: few

CDR3aa: CASRSTSGSGTGSNYGYTF
v_gene: TRBV10-1
j_gene: TRBJ1-2
abundance: .

CDR3aa: CAISESLGQGSSEQYF
v_gene: TRBV10-3
j_gene: TRBJ2-7
abundance: many

CDR3aa: CARQGRNQPQHF
v_gene: TRBV2
j_gene: TRBJ1-5
abundance: .

CDR3aa: CASRGQGTNYGYTF
v_gene: TRBV12-3/TRBV12-4
j_gene: TRBJ1-2
abundance: .

CDR3aa: CASSPGRGGTDTQYF
v_gene: TRBV5-1
j_gene: TRBJ2-3
abundance: many

CDR3aa: CASSPRTSGAYEQYF
v_gene: TRBV6-1
j_gene: TRBJ2-7
abundance: many

CDR3aa: CASSQGVTDDGYTF
v_gene: TRBV4-3
j_gene: TRBJ1-2
abundance: .

CDR3aa: CASSQGGYEQYF
v_gene: TRBV3-1
j_gene: TRBJ2-7
abundance: many

CDR3aa: CSVEGQTNTEAFF
v_gene: TRBV29-1
j_gene: TRBJ1-1
abundance: medium-sized

CDR3aa: CASSRRGGDQPQHF
v_gene: TRBV19
j_gene: TRBJ1-5
abundance: many

CDR3aa: CASSKQGSFYEQYF
v_gene: TRBV19
j_gene: TRBJ2-7
abundance: .

CDR3aa: CASSFSWDTEETQYF
v_gene: TRBV7-9
j_gene: TRBJ2-5
abundance: many

CDR3aa: CASRTLAGAASTDTRYF
v_gene: TRBV6-1
j_gene: TRBJ2-3
abundance: .

CDR3aa: CASSNRGHSEKLFF
v_gene: TRBV25-1
j_gene: TRBJ1-4
abundance: .

CDR3aa: CATVDRVGEQYF
v_gene: TRBV5-1
j_gene: TRBJ2-7
abundance: .